This section outlines one TCR beta chain sequence together with its context. This entry comes from a study of T cell changes during pregnancy in multiple sclerosis. Assay: immunoSEQ multiplex PCR; the TCRdb copy retains only in-frame clones and omits some. This table holds around 88,000 clones, under 95% found once. CDR1 and CDR2 from the germline V gene are SGHRS and YFSETQ. Trimming at V came to 6 bases and at J to 6 bases, leaving 7 bases not matched to a gene. The CDR3 length is 14 residues. The receptor was derived from a female donor in good health, enrolled as a control in a pregnancy study. The sequenced sample was peripheral blood, obtained after pregnancy. This chain uses TRBV5-1 with TRBJ2-3; 10 bases line up with TRBD2. The CDR3 DNA reads as TGCGCCAGCATGGCTAGCGGGAGTTACGATACGCAGTATTTT. Protein: CASMASGSYDTQYF. Full variable domain (outside the CDR3, taken from reference TRBV5-1 and TRBJ2-3): KAGVTQTPRYLIKTRGQQVTLSCSPISGHRSVSWYQQTPGQGLQFLFEYFSETQRNKGNFPGRFSGRQFSNSRSEMNVSTLELGDSALYLCASMASGSYDTQYFGPGTRLTVL.